What follows are 14 T cell receptor beta chains derived from one specimen sequenced in a study of blood T cell repertoires in COVID-19. Assay: immunoSEQ multiplex PCR; the TCRdb copy retains only in-frame clones and omits some. Among fewer than 60,000 clones listed, 89% were seen once. Specimen: peripheral blood. Receptors originate from an elderly man with active or convalescent COVID-19.

The rearrangement links TRBV18 to TRBJ1-3; 7 bases align to TRBD1. The CDR3 length is 16 residues. Looked up from germline, CDR1 is KGHSH and CDR2 is LQKENI. V lost 5 bases and J lost 2; bases outside the gene matches: 9. In DNA, the CDR3 is TGTGCCAGCTCAACCGATGGACAGGTCCCTGGAAACACCATATATTTT. Translating it yields CASSTDGQVPGNTIYF.

Regarding this clone: The sample has other DNA sequences that encode this CDR3 too. This chain joins TRBV5-1 and TRBJ2-1; 7 bases are a match to TRBD2. V was clipped by 2 bases and J by 0 bases; unmatched bases: 2. Germline CDR1 reads SGHRS; CDR2 reads YFSETQ. The CDR3 length is 15 residues. The CDR3 loop is CASSLGGSSYNEQFF. DNA of the CDR3: TGCGCCAGCAGCTTAGGCGGGAGCTCCTACAATGAGCAGTTCTTC. Full variable domain (missing parts from reference TRBV5-1 and TRBJ2-1): KAGVTQTPRYLIKTRGQQVTLSCSPISGHRSVSWYQQTPGQGLQFLFEYFSETQRNKGNFPGRFSGRQFSNSRSEMNVSTLELGDSALYLCASSLGGSSYNEQFFGPGTRLTVL.

The chain carries TRBV6-2 or TRBV6-3 and TRBJ1-1; the D gene is possibly TRBD1 (6 bases). The V gene's germline CDR1 is MNHEY and CDR2 SVGEGT. The V and J ends lost 5 bases and 1 base respectively, with 11 bases between them. There are 14 residues in the CDR3. The CDR3 region is CASSPLTGNTEAFF. CDR3 nucleotide sequence: TGTGCCAGCAGTCCCCTGACAGGGAACACTGAAGCTTTCTTT.

The rearrangement joins TRBV4-2 to TRBJ1-2; 12 bases are a match to TRBD1. V lost 6 bases to trimming and J lost 4 bases; unmatched junction nucleotides: 6. Germline CDR1 and CDR2: LGHNA and YNFKEQ. CDR3 length equals 15 residues. The CDR3 DNA sequence: TGTGCCAGCAGACCACCGGGACAGGGGGCCTATGGCTACACCTTC. This codes for CASRPPGQGAYGYTF.

This chain links TRBV4-2 with TRBJ2-1; 10 nucleotides line up with TRBD2. V lost 1 base, J lost 3 bases, and 9 bases stayed unmatched. Germline lookup yields CDR1 LGHNA and CDR2 YNFKEQ. This CDR3 has 18 residues. The CDR3 protein is CASSQAETSGLYYNEQFF. The DNA for the CDR3 is TGTGCCAGCAGCCAAGCGGAGACTAGCGGGTTGTACTACAATGAGCAGTTCTTC.

This chain links TRBV4-1 with TRBJ2-3, with 7 bases matching TRBD1. With V trimmed by 2 bases and J by 0 bases, 2 bases remained unmatched. The CDR3 length is 15 residues. Germline V gives CDR1 MGHRA, CDR2 YSYEKL. The CDR3 loop reads CASSQRQGSTDTQYF. The CDR3 DNA sequence: TGCGCCAGCAGCCAACGACAGGGTAGCACAGATACGCAGTATTTT.

The chain combines TRBV4-3 with TRBJ1-2; TRBD1 is a possible D gene (5 bases). Between the trimmed V and J ends, which lost 0 bases and 5 bases, there was a span of 16 bases. This CDR3 comprises 16 residues. Looked up from germline, CDR1 is LGHNA and CDR2 is YSLEER. CDR3 sequence (DNA): TGCGCCAGCAGCCAAGATTATGAAGGGGCCCAGTATGGCTACACCTTC. Its protein product is CASSQDYEGAQYGYTF.

This chain uses TRBV7-2 with TRBJ2-3; 7 bases agree with TRBD1. Trimming at V came to 5 bases and at J to 3 bases, leaving 8 bases not matched to a gene. CDR1 and CDR2 (germline): SGHTA, FQGNSA. The CDR3 has 15 residues. CDR3 in amino acids: CASSDRDSETDTQYF. Here the CDR3 DNA reads TGTGCCAGCAGCGACCGGGACAGCGAAACAGATACGCAGTATTTT. Full variable domain (missing parts from reference TRBV7-2 and TRBJ2-3): GAGVSQSPSNKVTEKGKDVELRCDPISGHTALYWYRQSLGQGLEFLIYFQGNSAPDKSGLPSDRFSAERTGGSVSTLTIQRTQQEDSAVYLCASSDRDSETDTQYFGPGTRLTVL.

The chain couples TRBV5-1 to TRBJ2-4; 9 nucleotides line up with TRBD1. This CDR3 comprises 15 residues. CDR1 is SGHRS, CDR2 YFSETQ, per germline. Unmatched junction bases numbered 10, after V lost 6 bases and J lost 6 bases. CDR3 in amino acids: CASKFTGGGGNIQYF. The DNA for the CDR3 is TGCGCCAGCAAATTTACAGGGGGCGGCGGAAACATTCAGTACTTC.

A remark on this clone: The germline gene is not matched at one end of the junction; a read error may be the cause. The gene calls are TRBV5-1 and TRBJ2-7; 14 bases align to TRBD2. There are 15 residues in the CDR3. CDR1 SGHRS and CDR2 YFSETQ come from the germline V gene. This CDR3 is CASSLVGLAGGEQHF. DNA for the CDR3: TGCGCCAGCAGCTTGGTAGGACTAGCGGGGGGCGAGCAGCACTTC. Full variable domain (rest looked up from reference TRBV5-1 and TRBJ2-7): KAGVTQTPRYLIKTRGQQVTLSCSPISGHRSVSWYQQTPGQGLQFLFEYFSETQRNKGNFPGRFSGRQFSNSRSEMNVSTLELGDSALYLCASSLVGLAGGEQHFGPGTRLTVT.

The gene calls are TRBV5-4 and TRBJ2-3, with TRBD2 matching over 7 bases. The CDR3 runs to 16 residues. The V gene's germline CDR1 is SGHNT and CDR2 YYREEE (reference sequence). Trimming at V came to 3 bases and at J to 5 bases, leaving 12 bases not matched to a gene. The CDR3 DNA sequence: TGTGCCAGCAGCTCGCCGGAAGCGGGGACCGGAGATACGCAGTATTTT. The encoded protein is CASSSPEAGTGDTQYF.

This clone came up once. CDR3 protein: CASSPGTGRKLFF. As DNA, the CDR3 is TGTGCCAGCTCACCAGGGACAGGGAGAAAACTGTTTTTT. The rearrangement joins TRBV18 to TRBJ1-4; 9 nucleotides line up with TRBD1. With 2 bases clipped from V and 10 bases from J, the junction kept 2 bases outside the gene matches. CDR1 KGHSH and CDR2 LQKENI come from the germline V gene. The CDR3 loop spans 13 amino acids.

The chain joins TRBV9 to TRBJ1-3; 7 nucleotides agree with TRBD1. The V gene's germline CDR1 is SGDLS and CDR2 YYNGEE. The CDR3 extends over 14 amino acids. The V segment lost 3 bases and the J segment 0 bases; nucleotides outside the gene matches: 0. CDR3 sequence (DNA): TGTGCCAGCAGCGGGGACAGCTCTGGAAACACCATATATTTT. This gives the protein CASSGDSSGNTIYF.

The rearrangement links TRBV18 to TRBJ2-2; D might be TRBD2 (6 bases). The CDR3 covers 15 residues. Germline-derived CDR1 and CDR2 are KGHSH and LQKENI. The ends were cut back, 3 bases at V and 3 bases at J, with 11 bases in the middle. Here the CDR3 DNA reads TGTGCCAGCTCACCGTTAGCTAGCGACACCGGGGAGCTGTTTTTT. This translates into CASSPLASDTGELFF.